The clone carrying this T cell receptor (beta chain) was detected only a few times. The sample belongs to a study of T-cell memory formation after mild COVID-19. TCRdb re-derived calls from the 5' RACE reads in MiXCR, one entry per CDR3 protein. The data show around 300,000 distinct CDR3 sequences, about 13% seen once. The CDR3 runs to 14 residues. Trimming removed 4 bases at V and 4 bases at J, with 14 bases between. Germline V gene data show CDR1 as SGHDT and CDR2 as YYEEEE. The TCR was taken from a man between 18 and 35 years old who had mild COVID-19 (a few samples of this study predate the infection). Cell type and time point are not known. J is TRBJ2-5 and V is TRBV5-6; D may match TRBD1 or TRBD2 (5 bases each). Material for sequencing was PBMCs or a T cell subset sorted from them (not recorded which). The CDR3 DNA reads as TGTGCCAGCAGCCCTGCGGGCAGGGCAGAGACCCAGTACTTC. As protein: CASSPAGRAETQYF.